The entry below describes one T cell receptor (beta chain). Its matching antigen is unknown. The deep-level immunoSEQ assay was used. TCRdb's copy holds only in-frame clones and misses some; the assay was immunoSEQ multiplex PCR. This sample has around 690,000 clones, with 80% to 95% found just once. The sample originates from a study of shared clonotypes between healthy human individuals. V trimming: 5 bases; J trimming: 2 bases; junction bases outside the gene matches: 7. Germline V lookup: CDR1 SGHTA, CDR2 FQGNSA. CDR3 length: 17 residues. Regarding the study as a whole: About 5% of naive CD4 clonotypes were common to a few donors. Richness estimates generally favored naive over memory subsets. Apart from blood, nothing was sampled; tissue repertoires likely differ.

This chain joins TRBV7-2 and TRBJ2-3; 13 nucleotides line up with TRBD2. Material for sequencing was memory CD8+ T cells from PBMCs. Subset meaning: CD45RO+ cells pooled with CCR7-negative TemRA cells. This receptor was identified in a man aged 18-30 years in good health. Some clones in this sample may be carry-over from other donors' samples. The DNA for the CDR3 is TGTGCCAGCAGCCCGAGGACTAGCGGGGGACCCACAGATACGCAGTATTTT. Translating gives CASSPRTSGGPTDTQYF.